This T cell receptor beta chain is drawn from a study of blood T cell repertoires in COVID-19. Study-wide context: The United States, Italy and Spain provided the acute and convalescent COVID-19 samples.

As handled by the study authors: Reference gene primer amplification in the assay estimated nucleated cell counts. Measured with immunoSEQ multiplex PCR; TCRdb has only the in-frame clones, and not every one. V and J calls and clone size follow that table, whereas D and trimming were derived from the DNA. Here the sample spans a few hundred thousand clones, 87% being singletons. The CDR3 runs 15 residues. In germline, CDR1 is MNHEY, CDR2 SVGAGI. The ends lost 8 bases at V and 6 bases at J; junction bases unmatched: 11. The chain links TRBV6-5 to TRBJ1-5, with TRBD1 matching 9 bases. This receptor was identified in a man in his forties or fifties with active or convalescent COVID-19. Sample: peripheral blood. The CDR3 region is CASRVGTGWAQPQHF. CDR3 in DNA: TGTGCCAGCCGAGTGGGGACAGGGTGGGCTCAGCCCCAGCATTTT.